Sequencing of this TCR beta chain was carried out in a study of blood T cell repertoires in COVID-19 (dated by TCRdb to 2018 to 2020). For the wider study: Samples from collaborators originated in the United States, Italy and Spain and spanned both the acute and convalescent phases of COVID-19. The prospective study material was composed of cDNA or gDNA derived from T cells, B-cell-depleted T cells, or PBMCs. Subjects who had been exposed to COVID-19, were actively infected with it, or had recovered from it provided the deeply sampled blood TCRbeta repertoires that made up the dataset. The repertoires were made available in a free public database intended to serve as a resource for research on the immune response to SARS-CoV-2. Samples came from the ongoing ImmuneRACE study (first 160 participants) plus 1,254 subjects from 6 global collaborators. A de-identified subject ID, COVID-19 status, age in years and sex were almost always included in the sample metadata. Where HLA class I and class II types were available, the types were taken from metadata supplied by the sample provider, not from assay-based typing. The study at large found these results: The quantity of clinical and demographic metadata differed by source and by participant and was supplied without curation.

One collaborating source in Seattle enrolled patients while the patients were actively infected and followed the patients over time throughout the course of disease. The collaborating institutions used their own protocols to collect whole blood in K2EDTA tubes. For TCRbeta analysis, collaborators shipped samples as frozen whole blood, isolated PBMCs, or DNA extracted from either of those sample types. Note on this clone: Its antigen specificity is not known. Base qualities are missing; no much larger clone stands one base away.

TCRbeta CDR3 regions were amplified from genomic DNA using the immunoSEQ Assay, a bias-controlled multiplex PCR. Turning to the authors' computational methods: The number of nucleated cells in each sample was estimated by amplification of reference gene primers within the assay. To quantify the absolute abundance of each unique TCRbeta CDR3 rearrangement, sequence reads were collapsed and filtered. For each sample, productive Simpson clonality was calculated by taking the square root of Simpson's diversity index across productive rearrangements. The clones in this table, taken by TCRdb from immuneACCESS, are in-frame only. Not every clone is retained; where verified, under half of the shortfall comes from an unresolved V gene, and the cause of the rest is unknown. V and J calls and clone size are those listed in that table; D and trimming were worked out from the DNA. In all, the sample holds fewer than 650,000 clones, and 85% to 90% of those were seen once. The ten largest account for 7.8% of the sample.

The source material was peripheral blood. The source is a woman aged 50 to 60 with COVID-19, enrolled during active disease.

At the DNA level, the sequence is TGCAGCCTCATCCTCGGGAATACGCAGTATTTT. The resulting protein is CSLILGNTQYF. The chain joins TRBV29-1 to TRBJ2-3, and the D gene may be TRBD2, 5 bases matching. The trim is 8 bases for V and 7 bases for J, with a gap of 13 bases between the germline ends. From the germline V gene, CDR1 is SQVTM and CDR2 is ANQGSEA. The CDR3 spans 11 residues, from the cysteine through the phenylalanine. Only the CDR3 portion is preserved as DNA: 33 bases, with reading frame beginning at the first base.